This T cell receptor beta chain was identified in a study of OX40 agonist ivuxolimab in advanced cancers. About the study: Partial responses were achieved by three patients: one hepatocellular carcinoma, two cutaneous melanoma. Overall study results and limits: More expanded clones were seen, on average, in CD8+ T cells than in CD4+. Both blood CD4+ and CD8+ T cells showed clonal growth by week 6 at 0.1 to 3.0 mg/kg.

Trimming pared 2 bases from V and 4 bases from J, leaving 11 bases between. The CDR3 runs to 15 residues. Germline assignment: CDR1 MNHNS and CDR2 SASEGT. Profiling relied on immunoSEQ multiplex PCR, and the TCRdb table lists in-frame clones only, not all of them. The sample lists tens of thousands of clones; around 84% were seen once. As to this clone: As yet, its antigen is unknown.

Source: CD4+ or CD8+ T cells sorted from blood, taken in a trial of the OX40 agonist ivuxolimab. This TCR was sampled from an adult with an advanced solid tumor such as melanoma, head and neck, liver or kidney cancer. The V and J genes are TRBV6-1 and TRBJ2-2; D gene unclear. The CDR3 DNA reads as TGTGCCAGCAGTGAATCTGGGGTAGTCACCGGGGAGCTGTTTTTT. As protein: CASSESGVVTGELFF.